The source of this TCR beta chain is a study of response to subunit inactivated influenza vaccine. Study findings and constraints: Authors suggested that a seasonal influenza vaccination recruits few new T cells each time.

As to this clonotype: Antigen specificity is unknown.

TCRdb re-derived calls from the RT-PCR reads in MiXCR, one entry per CDR3 protein. The data show more than 550,000 distinct CDR3 sequences, 10% to 15% seen once. The CDR3 is 14 residues long. V lost 7 bases and J lost 1, with 12 bases in between. The germline CDR1 and CDR2 sequences are MDHEN and SYDVKM. The material sequenced was PBMCs from blood, taken on the day of vaccination. The gene calls are TRBV28 and TRBJ2-3, with D perhaps matching TRBD2 (6 bases). This TCR came from a man between 50 and 59 years old who received an inactivated influenza vaccine. For the CDR3, the DNA is TGTGCCAGCATTGTTGGCGGGGGCACAGATACGCAGTATTTT. Translated: CASIVGGGTDTQYF.